The present T cell receptor (beta chain) was sequenced within a study of blood T cell repertoires in COVID-19. Study in general: The study drew acute and convalescent COVID-19 samples from the United States, Italy and Spain. T cells, B-cell-depleted T cells, or PBMCs supplied cDNA or gDNA.

The CDR3 has 15 amino acids. Deletions cut 5 bases from V and 5 bases from J, with 18 bases between. In germline, CDR1 is SEHNR, CDR2 FQNEAQ (reference sequence). In the original analysis: Nucleated cell counts were estimated from reference gene primer amplification. The protocol was immunoSEQ multiplex PCR, while the TCRdb copy is restricted to in-frame clones and leaves out a portion. V and J calls and clone size are those listed in that table; D and trimming were worked out from the DNA. This sample has about 160,000 clones; approximately 86% occur once, and the top ten carry around 6.9%. The Seattle site enrolled patients during active infection and followed them longitudinally.

The chain uses TRBV7-9 and TRBJ1-1, with D unclear. Source material: peripheral blood. The TCR was taken from a man aged 80 or over with COVID-19, enrolled during active disease. The CDR3 nucleotides are TGTGCCAGCAGCCCTACGAGGACTGCGGGGACTGAAGCTTTCTTT. Translating gives CASSPTRTAGTEAFF.